Detailed here is one T cell receptor beta chain. No antigen is known for it. Naive CD8 cells were CD45RO-negative, positively selected for CCR7, excluding terminally differentiated effector memory CD45RA+ cells. The source of the sample is a study of shared clonotypes between healthy human individuals. Libraries were prepared by immunoSEQ multiplex PCR; TCRdb keeps only in-frame clonotypes and omits some of them. The sample yields about 820,000 clones, 80% to 95% seen once. This CDR3 is built from 15 residues. Germline trimming cut 0 bases from V and 6 bases from J; bases unmatched to any gene: 5. In germline, CDR1 is SGDLS, CDR2 YYNGEE. Regarding the study as a whole: Despite large depth, sorted-subset datasets appeared incompletely sequenced.

This clonotype was sampled from a man aged 25 to 40 in good health. The rearrangement links TRBV9 to TRBJ2-1, with 8 bases aligning to TRBD2. Sample: naive CD8+ T cells sorted from blood. The CDR3 DNA reads as TGTGCCAGCAGCGTAGAGCTAGCGGGTCTCAATGAGCAGTTCTTC. Encoded protein: CASSVELAGLNEQFF.